Included here is one T cell receptor beta chain sequence, with context. Its target is unknown. The source of the sample is a study of response to subunit inactivated influenza vaccine. Whole-study results and caveats: It was the authors' suggestion that each seasonal influenza vaccination recruits few new T cells.

V was shortened by 3 bases and J by 6 bases, with 13 bases between the two germline ends. Germline CDR1 reads DFQATT; CDR2 reads SNEGSKA (reference sequence). The CDR3 length is 13 residues. TCRdb itself ran the RT-PCR reads through MiXCR, one entry per CDR3 protein. The sample has 200,000 to 250,000 distinct CDR3 sequences, 12% seen once. The V gene is TRBV20-1, the J gene TRBJ2-3; D unresolved. The sequence came from a man aged 50 to 59 who received an inactivated influenza vaccine. The source was non-naive T cells sorted from PBMCs, collected 14 to 15 days before vaccination. The CDR3 spells CSASPNVADTQYF. In DNA, the CDR3 is TGCAGTGCTAGCCCCAATGTCGCCGATACGCAGTATTTT.